One and the same sample provided the 18 T cell receptor beta chains below, sequenced in a study of identical twins. TCRdb used MiXCR to reprocess the 5' RACE reads, holding one entry per CDR3 protein. The sample records around 570,000 distinct CDR3 sequences, just under 10% being singletons. These data are also associated with another study on yellow fever vaccine responses in identical twins.

Sequenced: PBMCs. The receptors originated from a woman in her late teens or twenties in good health.

The CDR3 nucleotides are TGTGCCAGCAGTTTTGGGGCCACCGGGGAGCTGTTTTTT. This gives the protein CASSFGATGELFF. The chain combines TRBV28 with TRBJ2-2, with TRBD1 as a possible D gene (5 bases). The V gene lost 3 bases and the J gene lost 4 bases, with 6 bases spanning the gap. Germline V gene sequence: CDR1 MDHEN, CDR2 SYDVKM. The length of the CDR3 is 13 residues.

The gene calls are TRBV6-2 or TRBV6-3 and TRBJ2-7, with 7 bases identical to TRBD1. With 4 bases clipped from V and 0 bases from J, the junction kept 6 bases outside the gene matches. CDR3 length: 15 residues. Germline V gene sequence: CDR1 MNHEY, CDR2 SVGEGT. In nucleotides, the CDR3 is TGTGCCAGCAGTTTCGGACAGGACAACTCCTACGAGCAGTACTTC. Its translation is CASSFGQDNSYEQYF.

This chain uses TRBV6-4 with TRBJ1-1; D call uncertain. Trimming removed 4 bases from V and 7 bases from J, with 10 bases in between. CDR3 length equals 12 residues. Germline V gene data show CDR1 as MRHNA and CDR2 as SNTAGT. For the CDR3, the DNA is TGTGCCAGCAGTGGAGTGAATGGTGAAGCTTTCTTT. It specifies CASSGVNGEAFF.

The chain carries TRBV3-1 and TRBJ1-4; 11 nucleotides match TRBD1. This CDR3 is built from 16 residues. Germline V gene data show CDR1 as LGHDT and CDR2 as YNNKEL (reference sequence). J was trimmed by 3 bases and V by 4 bases; bases with no gene match: 4. The CDR3: CASSRGQGGSNEKLFF. The CDR3, as DNA: TGTGCCAGCAGCCGGGGACAGGGGGGGTCTAATGAAAAACTGTTTTTT. Together with reference TRBV3-1 and TRBJ1-4, the CDR3 gives the full variable domain: DTAVSQTPKYLVTQMGNDKSIKCEQNLGHDTMYWYKQDSKKFLKIMFSYNNKELIINETVPNRFSPKSPDKAHLNLHINSLELGDSAVYFCASSRGQGGSNEKLFFGSGTQLSVL.

This clonotype has a count of ten or more. DNA for the CDR3: TGCGCCAGCAGTACAACGGGACGGTCCTCCTACAATGAGCAGTTCTTC. Translation: CASSTTGRSSYNEQFF. V is TRBV5-1 and J is TRBJ2-1; D is possibly TRBD1 or TRBD2 (5 bases each). Between the trimmed V and J ends, which lost 5 bases and 0 bases, there was a span of 15 bases. This CDR3 is built from 16 residues. The germline V gene has CDR1 SGHRS and CDR2 YFSETQ.

A remark on this clonotype: A much bigger clone sits one base away, suggesting this may be a read error. The rearrangement links TRBV20-1 to TRBJ2-7; TRBD2 is a possible D gene (6 bases). Germline CDR1 DFQATT, CDR2 SNEGSKA (reference sequence). This CDR3 is built from 15 residues. CDR3 protein: CGARGLEGIFYEQYF. The CDR3 DNA is TGCGGTGCCCGGGGACTGGAGGGCATATTCTACGAGCAGTACTTC.

Concerning this clonotype itself: A much larger clonotype is one base distant, so this may be a read error. The rearrangement links TRBV20-1 to TRBJ2-7; D perhaps matches TRBD2 (6 bases). CDR1 and CDR2 from the germline V gene are DFQATT and SNEGSKA (reference sequence). CDR3 length: 15 amino acids. CDR3 bases: TGCAGTGCTAGAGATGTCGGGAGTAAGACCTACAAGCAGTACTTC. Encoded protein: CSARDVGSKTYKQYF.

The chain links TRBV15 to TRBJ1-2; no firm D call. Per the germline V gene, CDR1 is LNHNV and CDR2 is YYDKDF (reference sequence). Trimming removed 3 bases from V and 1 base from J, with 12 bases in between. The CDR3 loop spans 15 amino acids. Written as DNA, the CDR3 is TGTGCCACCAGCAGGATCGGGCAGATTAACTATGGCTACACCTTC. This translates into CATSRIGQINYGYTF.

This clonotype was recorded many times. The rearrangement links TRBV5-6 to TRBJ2-2, with TRBD2 matching over 11 bases. The length of the CDR3 is 15 residues. CDR1 is SGHDT, CDR2 YYEEEE, per germline. Losses at the gene ends were 5 bases for V and 4 bases for J; bases not matched to a gene: 4. The DNA of the CDR3 is TGTGCCAGCAGAATCGGACTAGCGGGCACCGGGGAGCTGTTTTTT. Protein product: CASRIGLAGTGELFF.

The chain uses TRBV11-3 and TRBJ1-1; tentative D call: TRBD1 (6 bases). V lost 5 bases to trimming and J lost 5 bases, with 12 bases between them. The CDR3 runs 13 residues. Germline-derived CDR1 and CDR2 are SGHNT and YENEEA. The CDR3 is CASSQQGRTEAFF. The DNA of the CDR3 is TGTGCCAGCAGCCAACAGGGTAGGACTGAAGCTTTCTTT.

V is TRBV9 and J is TRBJ2-2; D ambiguous. CDR3 size: 13 residues. Germline-derived CDR1 and CDR2 are SGDLS and YYNGEE. Trimming shortened V by 3 bases and J by 4 bases, and 7 bases separated the two germline ends. The CDR3 bases are TGTGCCAGCAGCGCCCTAGGCACCGGGGAGCTGTTTTTT. It is translated as CASSALGTGELFF.

The chain joins TRBV28 to TRBJ2-2; 8 nucleotides match TRBD2. V dropped 7 bases and J dropped 5; count of bases not matched to a gene: 15. CDR3 size: 17 residues. The germline V gene encodes CDR1 MDHEN and CDR2 SYDVKM. The DNA of the CDR3 is TGTGCCAGCACCCAACGAGCGGGGGTAAAGGGGACCGGGGAGCTGTTTTTT. Its translation: CASTQRAGVKGTGELFF.

The chain joins TRBV12-3 or TRBV12-4 to TRBJ1-1; maybe TRBD1 (5 bases). The CDR3 runs to 16 residues. The V and J ends lost 7 bases and 0 bases respectively, with 18 bases between them. The CDR3 region is CASTLTLGTMNTEAFF. DNA for the CDR3: TGTGCCAGCACCCTTACTCTGGGGACTATGAACACTGAAGCTTTCTTT.

V is TRBV5-1 and J is TRBJ2-1; maybe TRBD2 (6 bases). The CDR3 runs 13 residues. V lost 2 bases, J lost 9 bases, and 12 bases lay in between. The germline CDR1 and CDR2 sequences are SGHRS and YFSETQ. CDR3 loop: CASSLPPGGEQFF. DNA of the CDR3: TGCGCCAGCAGCTTACCCCCCGGGGGTGAGCAGTTCTTC.

This clonotype was picked up many times. This chain connects TRBV20-1 to TRBJ1-6; no reliable D call. CDR3 length: 13 residues. CDR1 and CDR2 (germline): DFQATT, SNEGSKA (reference sequence). Between the trimmed V and J ends, which lost 0 bases and 7 bases, there was a span of 7 bases. The CDR3 DNA sequence: TGCAGTGCTAGAGATCGAGGCAATTCACCCCTCCACTTT. It encodes CSARDRGNSPLHF.

This clonotype was observed many times. The chain links TRBV20-1 to TRBJ2-7; D is possibly TRBD1 (6 bases). The ends were cut back, 3 bases at V and 3 bases at J, with 15 bases in the middle. The CDR3 length is 14 residues. Germline CDR1 reads DFQATT; CDR2 reads SNEGSKA (reference sequence). This CDR3 reads CSASPPNRDYEQYF. CDR3 nucleotide sequence: TGCAGTGCTAGCCCCCCCAACAGGGACTACGAGCAGTACTTC.

The rearrangement links TRBV27 to TRBJ2-1; TRBD2 aligns across 13 bases. V lost 5 bases, J lost 0 bases, and 16 bases stayed unmatched. The V gene's germline CDR1 is MNHEY and CDR2 SMNVEV (reference sequence). The CDR3 totals 21 residues. This CDR3 reads CASSKNGLAGVPFSSYNEQFF. Here the CDR3 DNA reads TGTGCCAGCAGTAAAAATGGACTAGCGGGGGTCCCCTTCAGCTCCTACAATGAGCAGTTCTTC.

This clonotype has ten or more counts. The CDR3 sequence is CASSPTSGGYYEQYF. The CDR3 DNA is TGCGCCAGCAGCCCGACTAGCGGGGGTTACTACGAGCAGTACTTC. The chain couples TRBV5-1 to TRBJ2-7; 12 bases line up with TRBD2. Germline V gives CDR1 SGHRS, CDR2 YFSETQ. This CDR3 has 15 residues. The V segment lost 4 bases and the J segment 3 bases; nucleotides outside the gene matches: 5.